This TCR beta chain was sequenced in a study of blood T cell repertoires in COVID-19. The overall study: The samples span acute and convalescent COVID-19 from the United States, Italy and Spain. In each case, the material was cDNA or gDNA derived from T cells, B-cell-depleted T cells, or PBMCs.

The authors' processing: Amplification of reference gene primers was used by the study to estimate nucleated cell counts. TCRdb keeps only in-frame clones here, not all; method: immunoSEQ multiplex PCR. V, J and clone size derive from that table, while D and trimming were established from the DNA sequence. The table includes roughly 160,000 clones, 65% to 85% detected once. The source of this sequence is a man between 65 and 85 years old with active or convalescent COVID-19. The specimen was peripheral blood.

The CDR3 sequence: CASSGSGGPPYNEQFF. The CDR3 DNA reads TGCGCCAGCAGCGGATCAGGGGGTCCCCCCTACAATGAGCAGTTCTTC. The genes are TRBV5-1 and TRBJ2-1, with 7 bases that match TRBD1. CDR3 length: 16 residues. V shed 4 bases and J 2 bases; nucleotides not matched to a gene: 9. Germline V gives CDR1 SGHRS, CDR2 YFSETQ.